The clone carrying this T cell receptor beta chain was detected only once. What it binds is unknown. The sample is drawn from a study of cytomegalovirus exposure and HLA in healthy donors. Turning to the study itself: The approximately 110 validation repertoires used the same platform as the 650 to 850 first-cohort repertoires, a later analysis reported. Study observations and caveats: The study put under 200 TCR beta chains on its list as cytomegalovirus-associated. In vitro confirmation showed a few CMV-associated chains to be CMV antigen specific.

Trimming removed 0 bases from V and 8 bases from J; junction bases left unmatched: 3. The CDR3 runs 14 residues. CDR1 is GTSNPN and CDR2 is SVGIG in the germline V gene (reference sequence). Repertoires were generated with immunoSEQ multiplex PCR, while TCRdb's copy carries only in-frame clones and drops some. This table has 110,000 to 150,000 clones, roughly 93% appearing once. The receptor comes from a man between 18 and 35 years old in good health and CMV-seropositive. The source material was PBMCs. The chain carries TRBV30 and TRBJ2-1, with TRBD2 matching over 11 bases. DNA for the CDR3: TGTGCCTGGAGTGTACTAGCGGGAGTGTATGAGCAGTTCTTC. Translated: CAWSVLAGVYEQFF.